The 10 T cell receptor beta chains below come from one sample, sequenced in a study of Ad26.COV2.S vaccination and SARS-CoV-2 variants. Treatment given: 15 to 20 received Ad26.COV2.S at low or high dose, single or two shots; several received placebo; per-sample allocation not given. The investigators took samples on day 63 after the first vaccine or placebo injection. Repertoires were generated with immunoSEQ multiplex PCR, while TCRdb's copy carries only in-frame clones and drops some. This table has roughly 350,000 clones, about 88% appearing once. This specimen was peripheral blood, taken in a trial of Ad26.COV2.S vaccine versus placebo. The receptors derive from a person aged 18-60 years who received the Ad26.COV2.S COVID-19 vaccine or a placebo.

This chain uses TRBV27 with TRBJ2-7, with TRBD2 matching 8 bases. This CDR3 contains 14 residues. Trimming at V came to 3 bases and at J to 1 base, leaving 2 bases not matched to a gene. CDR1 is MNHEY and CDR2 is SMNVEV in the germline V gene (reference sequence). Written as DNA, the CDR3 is TGTGCCAGCAGTTTTGGCGGGGGGTCCTACGAGCAGTACTTC. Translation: CASSFGGGSYEQYF.

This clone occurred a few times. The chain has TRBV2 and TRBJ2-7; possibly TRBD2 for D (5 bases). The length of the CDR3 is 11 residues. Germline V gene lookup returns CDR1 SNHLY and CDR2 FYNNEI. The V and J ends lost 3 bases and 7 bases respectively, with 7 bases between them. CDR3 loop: CASSDWEEQYF. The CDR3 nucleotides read TGTGCCAGCAGTGATTGGGAGGAGCAGTACTTC.

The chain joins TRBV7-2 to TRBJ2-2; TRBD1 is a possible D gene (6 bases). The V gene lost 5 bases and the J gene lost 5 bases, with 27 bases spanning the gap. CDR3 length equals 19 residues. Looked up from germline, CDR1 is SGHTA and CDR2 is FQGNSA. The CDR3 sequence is CASSAYIGQSIGLTGELFF. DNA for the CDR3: TGTGCCAGCAGCGCGTATATCGGACAGTCAATCGGGCTTACCGGGGAGCTGTTTTTT.

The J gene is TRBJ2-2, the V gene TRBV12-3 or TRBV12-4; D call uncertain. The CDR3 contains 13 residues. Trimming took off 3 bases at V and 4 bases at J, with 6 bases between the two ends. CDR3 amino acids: CASSFPITGELFF. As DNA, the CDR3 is TGTGCCAGCAGTTTTCCAATCACCGGGGAGCTGTTTTTT.

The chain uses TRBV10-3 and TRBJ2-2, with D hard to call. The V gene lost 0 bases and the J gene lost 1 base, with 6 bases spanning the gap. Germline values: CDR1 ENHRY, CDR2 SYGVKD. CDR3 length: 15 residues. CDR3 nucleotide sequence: TGTGCCATCAGTGAGTCCCGCATGAACACCGGGGAGCTGTTTTTT. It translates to CAISESRMNTGELFF.

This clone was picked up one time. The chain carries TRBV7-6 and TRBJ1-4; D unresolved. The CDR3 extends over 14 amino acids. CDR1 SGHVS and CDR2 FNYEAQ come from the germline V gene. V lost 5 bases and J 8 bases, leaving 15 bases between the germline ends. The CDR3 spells CASSATKSYEKLFF. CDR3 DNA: TGTGCCAGCAGCGCAACAAAGTCCTACGAAAAACTGTTTTTT.

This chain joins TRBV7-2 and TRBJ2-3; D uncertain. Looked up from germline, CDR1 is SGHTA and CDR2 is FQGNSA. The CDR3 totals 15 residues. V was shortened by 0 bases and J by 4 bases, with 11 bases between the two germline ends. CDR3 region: CASSLAFNEADTQYF. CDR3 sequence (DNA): TGTGCCAGCAGCTTAGCGTTCAATGAGGCAGATACGCAGTATTTT.

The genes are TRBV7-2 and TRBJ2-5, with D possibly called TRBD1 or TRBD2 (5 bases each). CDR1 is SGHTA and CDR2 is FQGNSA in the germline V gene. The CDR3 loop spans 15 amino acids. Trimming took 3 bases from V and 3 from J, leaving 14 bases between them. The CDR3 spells CASSFRGTGKETQYF. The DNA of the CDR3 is TGTGCCAGCAGCTTTAGAGGGACCGGGAAAGAGACCCAGTACTTC.

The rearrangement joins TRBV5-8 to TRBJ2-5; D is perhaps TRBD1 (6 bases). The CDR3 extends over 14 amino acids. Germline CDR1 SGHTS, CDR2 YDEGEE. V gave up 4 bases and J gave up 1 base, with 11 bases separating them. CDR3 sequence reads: CASSEQGLQETQYF. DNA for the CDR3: TGTGCCAGCAGCGAACAGGGCCTCCAAGAGACCCAGTACTTC. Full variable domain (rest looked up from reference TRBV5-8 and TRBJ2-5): EAGVTQSPTHLIKTRGQQATLRCSPISGHTSVYWYQQALGLGLQFLLWYDEGEERNRGNFPPRFSGRQFPNYSSELNVNALELEDSALYLCASSEQGLQETQYFGPGTRLLVL.

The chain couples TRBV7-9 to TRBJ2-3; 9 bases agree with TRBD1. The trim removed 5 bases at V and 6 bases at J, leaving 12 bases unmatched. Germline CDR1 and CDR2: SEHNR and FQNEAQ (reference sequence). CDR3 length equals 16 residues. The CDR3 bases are TGTGCCAGCAGCGAACTTTCGGGACAGGGAACTGATACGCAGTATTTT. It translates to CASSELSGQGTDTQYF.